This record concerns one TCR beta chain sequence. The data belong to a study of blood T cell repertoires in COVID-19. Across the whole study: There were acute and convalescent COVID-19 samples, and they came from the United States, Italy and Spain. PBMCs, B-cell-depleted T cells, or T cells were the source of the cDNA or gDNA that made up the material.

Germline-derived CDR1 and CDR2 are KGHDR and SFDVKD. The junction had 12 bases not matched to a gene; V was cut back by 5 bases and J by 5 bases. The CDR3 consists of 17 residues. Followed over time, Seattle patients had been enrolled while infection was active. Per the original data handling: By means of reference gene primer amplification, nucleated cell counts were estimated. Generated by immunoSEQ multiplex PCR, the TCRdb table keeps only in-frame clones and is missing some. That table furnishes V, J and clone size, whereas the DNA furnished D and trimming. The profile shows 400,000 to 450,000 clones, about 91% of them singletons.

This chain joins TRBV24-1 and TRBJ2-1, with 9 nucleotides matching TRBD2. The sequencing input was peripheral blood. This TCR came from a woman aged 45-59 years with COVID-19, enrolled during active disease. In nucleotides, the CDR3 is TGTGCCACCAGTGGAGGCAGGGTGGTAGCGGGGGACAATGAGCAGTTCTTC. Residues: CATSGGRVVAGDNEQFF.